One TCR beta chain is described in this entry. Its matching antigen is unknown. The entry originates in a study of blood T cells in healthy people across ages. Using a J-beta primer mix together with a sample-barcoded 5' primer, a second PCR was run for about 7 to 12 cycles. Via MiXCR, TCRdb re-called the 5' RACE reads, giving one row per CDR3 protein. The table includes about 750,000 distinct CDR3 sequences, approximately 55% detected once. General study results and limits: CMV infection status of these donors was not known. The study found TCR beta diversity correlated strongly with naive T cell percentage. More naive CD4+ cells and higher diversity were found in long-lived than in aged donors.

Germline-derived CDR1 and CDR2 are SGHRS and YFSETQ. The CDR3 extends over 15 amino acids. Unmatched junction bases numbered 9, after V lost 4 bases and J lost 5 bases. Sequenced sample: blood. The chain carries TRBV5-1 and TRBJ2-1, with 7 bases matching TRBD2. This receptor was obtained from a man older than 75 in good health. The CDR3 DNA reads as TGCGCCAGCAGCCGTGGGGGGGAGACCCACAATGAGCAGTTCTTC. Residues: CASSRGGETHNEQFF. Based on the CDR3 plus reference TRBV5-1 and TRBJ2-1, the full variable domain is KAGVTQTPRYLIKTRGQQVTLSCSPISGHRSVSWYQQTPGQGLQFLFEYFSETQRNKGNFPGRFSGRQFSNSRSEMNVSTLELGDSALYLCASSRGGETHNEQFFGPGTRLTVL.